Presented here are 6 T cell receptor beta chains from one specimen sequenced in a study of T cell responses to AZD1222 COVID-19 vaccine. The method was immunoSEQ multiplex PCR; TCRdb's version includes in-frame clones alone and lacks a portion of them. Seen here are 100,000 to 150,000 clones, approximately 87% observed once, and the top ten hold 10%. The sequences come from peripheral blood, collected on day 0 of AZD1222 vaccination. These receptors originate from an adult in good health.

This rearrangement joins TRBV3-1 (or the pseudogene TRBV3-2) to TRBJ1-1, with D possibly TRBD1 on 6 matching bases. The CDR3 is 12 residues long. V lost 8 bases to trimming and J lost 8 bases, with 15 bases between them. CDR1 LGHDT and CDR2 YNNKEL come from the germline V gene (reference sequence). Here the CDR3 reads CASGRDISEAFF. In nucleotides, the CDR3 is TGTGCCAGCGGTAGGGACATTTCCGAAGCTTTCTTT.

V is TRBV2 and J is TRBJ2-3; the D gene is possibly TRBD2 (6 bases). V dropped 7 bases and J dropped 7 bases, with 15 bases sitting between them. The CDR3 is 13 residues long. The germline V gene encodes CDR1 SNHLY and CDR2 FYNNEI. The CDR3 region has the DNA TGTGCCAGCAAGCGGGCTTATCTGAATACGCAGTATTTT. Translating gives CASKRAYLNTQYF.

In its sample, this clone was seen once. This sequence joins TRBV18 and TRBJ2-7, with 8 positions matching TRBD1. V was clipped by 2 bases and J by 3 bases; unmatched bases: 6. Germline V lookup: CDR1 KGHSH, CDR2 LQKENI. The CDR3 sequence is 15 residues long. The CDR3 DNA is TGTGCCAGCTCACCAGTGGACAGGGTAGGCTACGAGCAGTACTTC. Amino acid sequence: CASSPVDRVGYEQYF.

Details on this clone: The junction shows a germline mismatch at one end, possibly a read error. The V gene is TRBV6-2 or TRBV6-3, the J gene TRBJ2-7; 10 bases line up with TRBD2. This CDR3 is built from 15 residues. From germline, CDR1 is MNHEY and CDR2 SVGEGT. CDR3 sequence reads: CASSYSSGRFYKQYF. The CDR3 bases are TGTGCCAGCAGTTACTCTAGCGGGAGGTTCTACAAGCAGTACTTC.

CDR3 sequence: CATSVLAGIYNEQFF. The CDR3 nucleotides read TGTGCCACCAGTGTTTTAGCGGGGATATACAATGAGCAGTTCTTC. The chain couples TRBV24-1 to TRBJ2-1; 8 bases align to TRBD2. V lost 5 bases, J lost 4 bases, and 6 bases stayed unmatched. Germline CDR1 and CDR2: KGHDR and SFDVKD. The CDR3 runs 15 residues.

V and J are TRBV28 and TRBJ2-5; D might be TRBD2 (6 bases). Germline V gives CDR1 MDHEN, CDR2 SYDVKM. The V gene lost 6 bases and the J gene lost 0 bases, with 8 bases spanning the gap. The CDR3 contains 13 residues. CDR3 protein: CASRGDYQETQYF. In DNA, the CDR3 is TGTGCCAGCAGAGGGGACTACCAAGAGACCCAGTACTTC.